The 12 T cell receptor beta chains listed next were all sequenced from one sample in a study of tumor-infiltrating lymphocytes in primary liver carcinoma. Scientists recovered RNA and DNA together from around 20-30 mg of unsorted bulk tissue. Production of TCR beta cDNA used 400 to 600 ng total RNA together with a constant-region primer. TCR beta libraries came from three nested multiplex PCR rounds using slightly modified ARM-PCR. TRBV1-TRBV30 forward primers paired with a C-beta reverse primer drove the first two PCR rounds, roughly 10 cycles each. One entry per CDR3 protein, called by TCRdb with MiXCR from the multiplex PCR reads. The data contain about 130,000 distinct CDR3 sequences, approximately 64% of them singletons. Material: liver tumor tissue from sampling region 3. Regarding subset: tumor region T3, left-lateral pole. The receptors derive from a woman aged 60-70 years with primary liver carcinoma and hepatitis B virus infection.

This clonotype was seen just once. An end of the junction differs from the germline gene, which may be a read error. CDR3 sequence reads: CASSSGLSSFNEQFF. DNA of the CDR3: TGCGCAAGCAGCTCCGGCCTCAGCTCCTTCAATGAGCAGTTCTTC. This chain joins TRBV4-1 and TRBJ2-1, with D unclear. Germline V gene sequence: CDR1 MGHRA, CDR2 YSYEKL. The CDR3 extends over 15 amino acids.

As for this clonotype: The junction does not match germline at one end; this may be a read error. This rearrangement joins TRBV5-1 to TRBJ2-2; D is ambiguous. CDR3 size: 16 residues. Germline loops: CDR1 SGHRS, CDR2 YFSETQ. CDR3 residues: CASGLMSVVNTGELFF. In nucleotides, the CDR3 is TGCGCCAGCGGCTTGATGAGCGTGGTGAACACCGGGGAGCTGTTTTTT.

This clonotype was found a few times. V is TRBV7-9 and J is TRBJ2-3, with D unclear. CDR1 SEHNR and CDR2 FQNEAQ come from the germline V gene (reference sequence). V was shortened by 1 base and J by 3 bases, with 17 bases between the two germline ends. The CDR3 contains 17 residues. The CDR3 DNA is TGTGCCAGCAGCTTAGATCGTTGGCCGGTGGGGACAGATACGCAGTATTTT. Residues: CASSLDRWPVGTDTQYF.

This clonotype was found many times. The genes are TRBV5-4 and TRBJ1-3; D remains unclear. The germline gives CDR1 SGHNT, CDR2 YYREEE (reference sequence). V lost 0 bases and J lost 2, with 6 bases in between. The CDR3 totals 14 residues. The CDR3 bases are TGTGCCAGCAGCTTGGCCGCCGCTGGAAACACCATATATTTT. As protein: CASSLAAAGNTIYF. Using reference TRBV5-4 and TRBJ1-3 for the parts outside the CDR3, the full variable domain is ETGVTQSPTHLIKTRGQQVTLRCSSQSGHNTVSWYQQALGQGPQFIFQYYREEENGRGNFPPRFSGLQFPNYSSELNVNALELDDSALYLCASSLAAAGNTIYFGEGSWLTVV.

Notes on this clonotype: Its ends do not fully match the called genes, so a read error is possible. The chain is built from TRBV11-3 and TRBJ2-7, with D perhaps matching TRBD1 or TRBD2 (5 bases each). The CDR3 totals 17 residues. Germline-derived CDR1 and CDR2 are SGHNT and YENEEA. The CDR3 loop reads CASTYGDGPFNPYEQHF. For the CDR3, the DNA is TGTGCCAGTACCTATGGGGACGGACCATTCAACCCCTACGAGCAGCACTTC.

The CDR3 bases are TGCAGCGTTGAAGAAGCTTTCTTT. It translates to CSVEEAFF. V usage is TRBV29-1 and J usage is TRBJ1-1; no clear D. V gave up 0 bases and J gave up 10 bases, with 0 bases separating them. Looked up from germline, CDR1 is SQVTM and CDR2 is ANQGSEA. CDR3 length: 8 residues.

This clonotype was seen more than once but under ten times. The genes are TRBV5-1 and TRBJ1-4; TRBD1 might be the D (6 bases). The CDR3 consists of 17 residues. CDR1 is SGHRS, CDR2 YFSETQ, per germline. Trimming took 0 bases from V and 5 from J, leaving 17 bases between them. The DNA for the CDR3 is TGCGCCAGCAGCTTGGGAACATTACAGGGCCGGAATGAAAAACTGTTTTTT. Amino acids: CASSLGTLQGRNEKLFF.

As to this clonotype: The junction shows a germline mismatch at one end, possibly a read error. This chain uses TRBV2 with TRBJ1-2; 7 bases are shared with TRBD1. The CDR3 runs to 15 residues. Germline assignment: CDR1 SNHLY and CDR2 FYNNEI. The chain's CDR3 is CGSSESAGGVYGYTF. The CDR3 DNA follows: TGTGGCAGCAGTGAAAGTGCAGGGGGTGTCTATGGCTACACCTTC.

The chain is built from TRBV5-1 and TRBJ1-3; D not resolved. The ends were cut back, 0 bases at V and 0 bases at J, with 10 bases in the middle. The germline CDR1 and CDR2 sequences are SGHRS and YFSETQ. This CDR3 has 16 amino acids. CDR3: CASSLGETFSGNTIYF. DNA for the CDR3: TGCGCCAGCAGCTTGGGAGAGACCTTCTCTGGAAACACCATATATTTT.

Comment on this clonotype: This clone may be a read error of a much larger clone one base away. This chain connects TRBV28 to TRBJ2-3; the D gene could be TRBD1 or TRBD2 (5 bases each). The germline V and J ends were trimmed by 4 bases and 0 bases, with 8 bases remaining between them. Germline-derived CDR1 and CDR2 are MDHEN and SYDVKM. The CDR3 totals 14 residues. DNA for the CDR3: TGTGCCAGCAGTTGGGACCCCAGCACAGATACGCAGTATTTT. Residues: CASSWDPSTDTQYF.

In regard to this clonotype: At one end the junction does not follow the germline gene, possibly because of a read error. The CDR3 coding sequence is TGTGTCAGCAGTTTACAGAGAGCTGGGGCCAACGTCCTGACTTTC. It encodes CVSSLQRAGANVLTF. V gene TRBV12-3 or TRBV12-4 combines with J gene TRBJ2-6; D is unclear. This CDR3 region has 15 residues.

Details on this clonotype: A much larger clone differs by one base, so this may be a read error. The J gene is TRBJ2-1, the V gene TRBV7-8, with 7 bases aligning to TRBD1. Germline trimming cut 5 bases from V and 9 bases from J; bases unmatched to any gene: 4. The CDR3 length is 12 residues. The V gene's germline CDR1 is SGHVS and CDR2 FQNEAQ. CDR3 protein: CASSANRGEQFF. CDR3 sequence (DNA): TGTGCCAGCAGCGCCAACAGGGGTGAGCAGTTCTTC.